This passage covers 10 T cell receptor beta chains from one sample sequenced in a study of blood T cell repertoires in COVID-19. Repertoires were generated with immunoSEQ multiplex PCR, while TCRdb's copy carries only in-frame clones and drops some. Of approximately 230,000 clones in the sample, roughly 80% were seen once. Material: peripheral blood. Receptors originate from a woman between 35 and 50 years old with active or convalescent COVID-19.

In this sample, this clone turned up once. The chain recombines TRBV30 with TRBJ1-3, with 7 nucleotides matching TRBD1. This CDR3 spans 12 amino acids. Germline CDR1 GTSNPN, CDR2 SVGIG (reference sequence). V trimming: 2 bases; J trimming: 8 bases; junction bases outside the gene matches: 3. CDR3 in DNA: TGTGCCTGGAGTCAGGGGGTGGACACCATATATTTT. This translates into CAWSQGVDTIYF.

Here the CDR3 reads CASKWASSYNEQFF. For the CDR3, the DNA is TGCGCCAGCAAGTGGGCAAGCTCCTACAATGAGCAGTTCTTC. V gene TRBV5-1 combines with J gene TRBJ2-1; D remains ambiguous. CDR3 length: 14 residues. Germline V gene lookup returns CDR1 SGHRS and CDR2 YFSETQ. V was cut by 6 bases and J by 0 bases, with 10 bases left in between.

This clone was detected ten times or more. The V gene is TRBV7-9, the J gene TRBJ1-6; no clear D. The germline CDR1 and CDR2 sequences are SEHNR and FQNEAQ (reference sequence). The V gene lost 2 bases and the J gene lost 0 bases, with 8 bases spanning the gap. The CDR3 sequence is 16 residues long. CDR3 sequence reads: CASSLFGSSYNSPLHF. As DNA, the CDR3 is TGTGCCAGCAGCTTATTTGGGAGCTCCTATAATTCACCCCTCCACTTT.

The chain carries TRBV7-9 and TRBJ1-2; TRBD1 might be the D (6 bases). This CDR3 contains 14 residues. Per germline, CDR1 SEHNR and CDR2 FQNEAQ (reference sequence). V gave up 0 bases and J gave up 3 bases, with 8 bases separating them. CDR3 nucleotides: TGTGCCAGCAGCTTAGCAGGGGGAGACTATGGCTACACCTTC. Its translation: CASSLAGGDYGYTF.

The sample holds a few counts of this clone. V is TRBV30 and J is TRBJ2-3; TRBD2 matches 9 bases. Germline assignment: CDR1 GTSNPN and CDR2 SVGIG (reference sequence). J was trimmed by 1 base and V by 6 bases; bases with no gene match: 5. CDR3 size: 14 residues. The chain's CDR3 is CACELAGGTDTQYF. CDR3 sequence (DNA): TGTGCCTGCGAACTAGCGGGTGGCACAGATACGCAGTATTTT.

This clone was counted only a few times. This chain joins TRBV5-5 and TRBJ1-2; 7 nucleotides align to TRBD1. V shed 1 base, J shed 2 bases, and the junction held 8 bases outside the gene matches. Germline V gene data show CDR1 as SGHKS and CDR2 as YYEKEE (reference sequence). The CDR3 runs to 16 residues. CDR3 sequence reads: CASSLRARGQNYGYTF. Here the CDR3 DNA reads TGTGCCAGCAGCTTGAGGGCGAGGGGGCAGAACTATGGCTACACCTTC.

V is TRBV5-1 and J is TRBJ2-5; TRBD2 might be the D (6 bases). V lost 7 bases, J lost 1 base, and 17 bases lay in between. Germline V CDR1 and CDR2: SGHRS, YFSETQ. CDR3 size: 15 residues. CDR3 DNA sequence: TGCGCCAGCGGTCGAAACGCGGGGCCCCAAGAGACCCAGTACTTC. Its protein is CASGRNAGPQETQYF.

For this clone: This sample includes further DNA sequences coding for the same CDR3. The chain recombines TRBV19 with TRBJ1-6; TRBD1 matches at 9 bases. V lost 5 bases and J lost 7; bases outside the gene matches: 6. The CDR3 loop spans 15 amino acids. The V gene's germline CDR1 is LNHDA and CDR2 SQIVND (reference sequence). In DNA form, the CDR3 reads TGTGCCAGTAGTCCTGGACAGGGGAAGAATTCACCCCTCCACTTT. Residues: CASSPGQGKNSPLHF.

The rearrangement joins TRBV10-3 to TRBJ2-2; perhaps TRBD2 as D (6 bases). The CDR3 length is 14 residues. The V gene lost 2 bases and the J gene lost 5 bases, with 9 bases spanning the gap. The germline gives CDR1 ENHRY, CDR2 SYGVKD. DNA of the CDR3: TGTGCCATCAGTGAGCGGGGAGGAACCGGGGAGCTGTTTTTT. Protein product: CAISERGGTGELFF.

The rearrangement links TRBV28 to TRBJ1-2; D possibly corresponds to TRBD1 (6 bases). The CDR3 length is 15 residues. V was pared by 6 bases and J by 8 bases, with 22 bases between. The germline gives CDR1 MDHEN, CDR2 SYDVKM. The CDR3 loop reads CASRFPSGGEGGYTF. The CDR3 DNA follows: TGTGCCAGCAGGTTCCCTTCGGGGGGCGAAGGAGGCTACACCTTC.